Listed here are 8 T cell receptor beta chains from one sample, sequenced in a study of blood T cell repertoires in COVID-19. Assay used: immunoSEQ multiplex PCR; TCRdb lists only in-frame clones, some missing. The table has some 42,000 clones, about 77% seen once. Sequencing was carried out using peripheral blood. These receptors were obtained from a woman between 65 and 79 years old with acute or convalescent COVID-19.

This chain joins TRBV4-2 and TRBJ1-2, with a possible D match to TRBD1 (5 bases). V was clipped by 4 bases and J by 4 bases, with 19 bases between them. This CDR3 contains 16 residues. The germline V gene has CDR1 LGHNA and CDR2 YNFKEQ. CDR3 nucleotides: TGTGCCAGCAGCCCAGAGGCGGGGGGATTTGGCTATGGCTACACCTTC. Its translation is CASSPEAGGFGYGYTF.

The V gene is TRBV27, the J gene TRBJ1-5, with D possibly TRBD1 on 5 matching bases. Trimming stripped 6 bases from V and 4 bases from J, with 13 bases between. Germline loops: CDR1 MNHEY, CDR2 SMNVEV (reference sequence). This CDR3 has 14 residues. CDR3 residues: CASSAGRVNQPQHF. The DNA of the CDR3 is TGTGCCAGCAGCGCAGGGAGGGTTAATCAGCCCCAGCATTTT.

This chain connects TRBV24-1 to TRBJ2-6; D gene ambiguous. Germline lookup yields CDR1 KGHDR and CDR2 SFDVKD. The CDR3 is 12 amino acids. Trimming pared 9 bases from V and 5 bases from J, leaving 7 bases between. The CDR3 DNA follows: TGTGCCACCTCCGGGTGGGCCAACGTCCTGACTTTC. Translated: CATSGWANVLTF.

The chain is built from TRBV2 and TRBJ2-2; 10 nucleotides align to TRBD2. V lost 3 bases and J lost 9; bases outside the gene matches: 4. CDR3 length: 14 residues. CDR1 and CDR2 from the germline V gene are SNHLY and FYNNEI. Written as DNA, the CDR3 is TGTGCCAGCAGTGATTCGACTAGCGGGCGGGAGCTGTTTTTT. Its translation is CASSDSTSGRELFF. The whole variable domain, remainder taken from reference TRBV2 and TRBJ2-2, is EPEVTQTPSHQVTQMGQEVILRCVPISNHLYFYWYRQILGQKVEFLVSFYNNEISEKSEIFDDQFSVERPDGSNFTLKIRSTKLEDSAMYFCASSDSTSGRELFFGEGSRLTVL.

This chain uses TRBV18 with TRBJ1-2; D gene uncertain. CDR3 length: 12 residues. Trimming took off 2 bases at V and 8 bases at J, with 9 bases between the two ends. Looked up from germline, CDR1 is KGHSH and CDR2 is LQKENI. The CDR3 DNA sequence: TGTGCCAGCTCACCAGCTGGGCGCGGCTACACCTTC. Translated, it gives CASSPAGRGYTF. Looking up the rest from reference TRBV18 and TRBJ1-2 gives the full variable domain: NAGVMQNPRHLVRRRGQEARLRCSPMKGHSHVYWYRQLPEEGLKFMVYLQKENIIDESGMPKERFSAEFPKEGPSILRIQQVVRGDSAAYFCASSPAGRGYTFGSGTRLTVV.

The chain carries TRBV28 and TRBJ1-1; D perhaps matches TRBD1 (5 bases). The CDR3 totals 12 residues. Germline V gene sequence: CDR1 MDHEN, CDR2 SYDVKM. The ends were cut back, 8 bases at V and 5 bases at J, with 12 bases in the middle. CDR3 in DNA: TGTGCCAGCTCTTGGGGGGGAACTGAAGCTTTCTTT. Encoded protein: CASSWGGTEAFF.

A few counts support this clone. The chain has TRBV30 and TRBJ1-2; D might be TRBD1 (6 bases). The CDR3 has 12 amino acids. Germline CDR1 is GTSNPN and CDR2 is SVGIG (reference sequence). The CDR3 nucleotides read TGTCGAAGTAAGGACAGTCACTATGGCTACACCTTC. Translating it yields CRSKDSHYGYTF.

The genes are TRBV7-2 and TRBJ1-1; D gene uncertain. The CDR3 totals 15 residues. Germline V gives CDR1 SGHTA, CDR2 FQGNSA. Trimming shortened V by 5 bases and J by 0 bases, and 13 bases separated the two germline ends. The CDR3 DNA is TGTGCCAGCAGCCCCCGGGGTTCAGTGAACACTGAAGCTTTCTTT. Amino acids: CASSPRGSVNTEAFF. The complete variable domain, with remaining parts taken from reference TRBV7-2 and TRBJ1-1, reads GAGVSQSPSNKVTEKGKDVELRCDPISGHTALYWYRQSLGQGLEFLIYFQGNSAPDKSGLPSDRFSAERTGGSVSTLTIQRTQQEDSAVYLCASSPRGSVNTEAFFGQGTRLTVV.